Listed here are 29 T cell receptor beta chains from one sample, sequenced in a study of beta chain features in type 1 diabetes. Since all of the isolated RNA was reverse transcribed, expressed TCRB transcripts were what got sequenced. Sequenced by immunoSEQ multiplex PCR; TCRdb stores in-frame clones only, minus some. The sample holds some 360,000 clones, about 20% seen once. Sample: naive CD4+ T cells from blood. These receptors all stem from a woman aged 18-29 years in good health.

This chain's CDR3 is CASSPNRGQVKNIQYF. The CDR3 nucleotides are TGTGCCAGTAGTCCCAACAGGGGGCAGGTCAAAAACATTCAGTACTTC. The V gene is TRBV19, the J gene TRBJ2-4; 9 nucleotides agree with TRBD1. The CDR3 has 16 amino acids. V was pared by 5 bases and J by 3 bases, with 8 bases of the junction left unmatched. The germline V gene has CDR1 LNHDA and CDR2 SQIVND (reference sequence).

The V gene is TRBV30, the J gene TRBJ1-1, with a possible D match to TRBD1 (5 bases). Germline lookup yields CDR1 GTSNPN and CDR2 SVGIG (reference sequence). V was shortened by 3 bases and J by 4 bases, with 15 bases between the two germline ends. The CDR3 has 14 amino acids. In nucleotides, the CDR3 is TGTGCCTGGAGGGCCGGGGGTGATAGCACTGAAGCTTTCTTT. Its translation: CAWRAGGDSTEAFF. Based on the CDR3 plus reference TRBV30 and TRBJ1-1, the full variable domain is SQTIHQWPATLVQPVGSPLSLECTVEGTSNPNLYWYRQAAGRGLQLLFYSVGIGQISSEVPQNLSASRPQDRQFILSSKKLLLSDSGFYLCAWRAGGDSTEAFFGQGTRLTVV.

This chain uses TRBV29-1 with TRBJ2-2; 8 positions agree with TRBD2. With 5 bases clipped from V and 2 bases from J, the junction kept 4 bases outside the gene matches. The CDR3 covers 14 residues. Germline lookup yields CDR1 SQVTM and CDR2 ANQGSEA. The CDR3 loop reads CSVKRGTNTGELFF. The CDR3 DNA is TGCAGCGTTAAGCGGGGGACCAACACCGGGGAGCTGTTTTTT.

This clone was detected a few times. The chain is built from TRBV7-2 and TRBJ1-1; D ambiguous. This CDR3 has 12 amino acids. Trimming pared 5 bases from V and 4 bases from J, leaving 8 bases between. Germline assignment: CDR1 SGHTA and CDR2 FQGNSA. The CDR3 sequence: CASSRYRTEAFF. CDR3 nucleotide sequence: TGTGCCAGCAGCCGTTATCGCACTGAAGCTTTCTTT.

The V and J genes are TRBV12-5 and TRBJ1-3; D might be TRBD1 (5 bases). Looked up from germline, CDR1 is LGHNT and CDR2 is FRNRAP. The CDR3 is made up of 18 amino acids. The V end lost 5 bases, the J end lost 4 bases, and 24 bases lay between the germline ends. The DNA of the CDR3 is TGTGCTAGTGGTCCACCCCCGAGGTGGCGGGGCTCAGGAAACACCATATATTTT. Its translation: CASGPPPRWRGSGNTIYF.

Points on this clone: Distinct nucleotide sequences in the sample also encode this CDR3. The CDR3 DNA is TGCAGCGTGGCATTTTCAGGGGATAGCAATCAGCCCCAGCATTTT. This translates into CSVAFSGDSNQPQHF. The J gene is TRBJ1-5, the V gene TRBV29-1, with D perhaps TRBD1 (6 bases). The V gene's germline CDR1 is SQVTM and CDR2 ANQGSEA. This CDR3 comprises 15 residues. Trimming cost V 6 bases and J 0 bases, with 15 bases left between them. Filled out from reference TRBV29-1 and TRBJ1-5, the complete variable domain reads SAVISQKPSRDICQRGTSLTIQCQVDSQVTMMFWYRQQPGQSLTLIATANQGSEATYESGFVIDKFPISRPNLTFSTLTVSNMSPEDSSIYLCSVAFSGDSNQPQHFGDGTRLSIL.

The V and J genes are TRBV15 and TRBJ2-5, with D perhaps matching TRBD2 (6 bases). The V end lost 0 bases, the J end lost 5 bases, and 13 bases lay between the germline ends. The germline V gene has CDR1 LNHNV and CDR2 YYDKDF (reference sequence). This CDR3 region has 15 residues. The CDR3 loop reads CATSRERSGRETQYF. The DNA for the CDR3 is TGTGCCACCAGCAGAGAAAGGTCAGGGAGGGAGACCCAGTACTTC. The whole variable domain, filled in from reference TRBV15 and TRBJ2-5, reads DAMVIQNPRYQVTQFGKPVTLSCSQTLNHNVMYWYQQKSSQAPKLLFHYYDKDFNNEADTPDNFQSRRPNTSFCFLDIRSPGLGDTAMYLCATSRERSGRETQYFGPGTRLLVL.

The CDR3 sequence: CASSLKGVSDSPLHF. CDR3 coding DNA: TGTGCCAGCAGCCTGAAGGGGGTTTCCGATTCACCCCTCCACTTT. The genes are TRBV4-2 and TRBJ1-6; D may be TRBD1 (6 bases). Germline-derived CDR1 and CDR2 are LGHNA and YNFKEQ. The CDR3 extends over 15 amino acids. Trimming stripped 4 bases from V and 8 bases from J, with 15 bases between.

J is TRBJ1-2 and V is TRBV4-3; 9 bases agree with TRBD1. The CDR3 has 15 amino acids. With V trimmed by 0 bases and J by 6 bases, 5 bases remained unmatched. Germline-derived CDR1 and CDR2 are LGHNA and YSLEER. The CDR3: CASSQDNRGQNGYTF. The CDR3 DNA follows: TGCGCCAGCAGCCAAGATAACAGGGGGCAGAATGGCTACACCTTC.

The rearrangement joins TRBV10-3 to TRBJ2-7; 7 bases fit TRBD1. The CDR3 runs to 13 residues. From germline, CDR1 is ENHRY and CDR2 SYGVKD. V gave up 10 bases and J gave up 3 bases; unmatched junction bases: 9. The CDR3 nucleotides read TGTGCCACGAGCCCCGGGACAGACTACGAGCAGTACTTC. It is translated as CATSPGTDYEQYF.

This chain uses TRBV19 with TRBJ1-5; the D gene is possibly TRBD1 (5 bases). Germline V lookup: CDR1 LNHDA, CDR2 SQIVND (reference sequence). This CDR3 contains 15 residues. V lost 6 bases and J 7 bases, leaving 19 bases between the germline ends. This CDR3 is CASSPGEWVGQPQHF. The CDR3 nucleotides are TGTGCCAGTAGCCCGGGGGAGTGGGTGGGGCAGCCCCAGCATTTT.

The chain recombines TRBV6-1 with TRBJ2-3; 8 positions agree with TRBD1. This CDR3 has 14 residues. Trimming took 6 bases from V and 6 from J; bases not matched to a gene: 8. CDR1 MNHNS and CDR2 SASEGT come from the germline V gene. Written as DNA, the CDR3 is TGTGCCAGCAGCCGTGGACAGGGTAGTGATACGCAGTATTTT. Protein product: CASSRGQGSDTQYF.

This clone showed up just a few times. The chain is built from TRBV23-1 and TRBJ1-3; D remains unclear. TRBV23-1 is designated an ORF whose function remains uncertain. The germline V and J ends were trimmed by 4 bases and 1 base, with 17 bases remaining between them. The CDR3 length is 17 residues. DNA of the CDR3: TGCGCCAGCAGTCCTCAACTCTACCCTCGGTCTGGAAACACCATATATTTT. Its protein product is CASSPQLYPRSGNTIYF.

This clone was observed a handful of times. The chain has TRBV30 and TRBJ2-7, with D perhaps TRBD2 (7 bases). The CDR3 loop spans 14 amino acids. V lost 0 bases, J lost 2 bases, and 11 bases lay in between. The germline V gene encodes CDR1 GTSNPN and CDR2 SVGIG (reference sequence). The CDR3 spells CAWSVWEGAYEQYF. In nucleotides, the CDR3 is TGTGCCTGGAGTGTTTGGGAGGGGGCCTACGAGCAGTACTTC. Full variable domain (outside the CDR3, taken from reference TRBV30 and TRBJ2-7): SQTIHQWPATLVQPVGSPLSLECTVEGTSNPNLYWYRQAAGRGLQLLFYSVGIGQISSEVPQNLSASRPQDRQFILSSKKLLLSDSGFYLCAWSVWEGAYEQYFGPGTRLTVT.

This clone was seen only a few times. This rearrangement joins TRBV6-5 to TRBJ1-1; weak D call: TRBD1 (5 bases). Germline V gene data show CDR1 as MNHEY and CDR2 as SVGAGI. The CDR3 spans 13 residues. Trimming removed 2 bases from V and 5 bases from J, with 9 bases in between. CDR3 DNA sequence: TGTGCCAGCAGTTACGGCCAGGGAACTGAAGCTTTCTTT. As protein: CASSYGQGTEAFF.

The chain recombines TRBV5-8 with TRBJ2-1; TRBD1 matches at 9 bases. V shed 5 bases and J 6 bases; nucleotides not matched to a gene: 9. Germline loops: CDR1 SGHTS, CDR2 YDEGEE. The CDR3 length is 15 residues. In DNA form, the CDR3 reads TGTGCCAGCAGTCACCGGGACAGGGTAACCAATGAGCAGTTCTTC. It codes for CASSHRDRVTNEQFF.

The chain joins TRBV15 to TRBJ1-2; D not certain. CDR3 length: 15 amino acids. V was pared by 3 bases and J by 7 bases, with 18 bases between. Germline CDR1 is LNHNV and CDR2 is YYDKDF (reference sequence). The CDR3 is CATSRGGGMRRGYTF. CDR3 sequence (DNA): TGTGCCACCAGCAGGGGAGGAGGGATGAGGCGTGGCTACACCTTC.

V and J are TRBV7-8 and TRBJ1-1, with D perhaps matching TRBD1 (5 bases). CDR3 size: 14 residues. Trimming pared 5 bases from V and 0 bases from J, leaving 10 bases between. Germline CDR1 and CDR2: SGHVS and FQNEAQ. CDR3: CASSLQAMNTEAFF. DNA for the CDR3: TGTGCCAGCAGCCTACAGGCGATGAACACTGAAGCTTTCTTT.

This clone has only a few counts. The chain combines TRBV2 with TRBJ2-2; D uncertain. CDR1 SNHLY and CDR2 FYNNEI come from the germline V gene. V gave up 7 bases and J gave up 0 bases, with 12 bases separating them. The CDR3 totals 15 residues. CDR3 sequence (DNA): TGTGCCAGCAATCCCTGGCCAGCGAACACCGGGGAGCTGTTTTTT. Translation gives CASNPWPANTGELFF.

This clone was detected only a few times. The genes are TRBV18 and TRBJ1-2, with TRBD1 as a possible D gene (5 bases). Germline loops: CDR1 KGHSH, CDR2 LQKENI. CDR3 length: 12 amino acids. The ends were cut back, 4 bases at V and 10 bases at J, with 13 bases in the middle. The CDR3 loop reads CASSRAGEDYTF. CDR3 nucleotide sequence: TGTGCCAGCTCACGGGCGGGGGAAGACTACACCTTC.

V usage is TRBV4-2 and J usage is TRBJ2-3; the match to TRBD2 covers 13 bases. Trimming cost V 4 bases and J 6 bases; bases outside gene matches: 7. The germline gives CDR1 LGHNA, CDR2 YNFKEQ. The CDR3 is 16 amino acids. The CDR3 protein is CASSPSLAGGTDTQYF. CDR3 DNA sequence: TGTGCCAGCAGCCCATCACTAGCGGGAGGGACGGATACGCAGTATTTT.

This clone was seen only a few times. The J gene is TRBJ1-2, the V gene TRBV25-1; weak D call: TRBD1 (5 bases). The CDR3 has 13 amino acids. Germline loops: CDR1 MGHDK, CDR2 SYGVNS. V was trimmed by 0 bases and J by 8 bases, leaving 10 bases between them. CDR3 amino acids: CASSEYPGWGYTF. The DNA of the CDR3 is TGTGCCAGCAGTGAATACCCAGGGTGGGGCTACACCTTC.

The rearrangement links TRBV5-1 to TRBJ2-7; D possibly corresponds to TRBD2 (5 bases). Trimming left V 3 bases short and J 2 bases short, with 12 bases between. Germline V lookup: CDR1 SGHRS, CDR2 YFSETQ. The CDR3 has 14 amino acids. CDR3 in DNA: TGCGCCAGCAGCTGGCCCGGAGGCGCCTACGAGCAGTACTTC. Protein sequence: CASSWPGGAYEQYF.

The chain recombines TRBV7-8 with TRBJ2-3; 9 bases are shared with TRBD1. Per the germline V gene, CDR1 is SGHVS and CDR2 is FQNEAQ. Trimming cost V 3 bases and J 1 base; bases outside gene matches: 8. This CDR3 has 17 amino acids. The chain's CDR3 is CASSLKRDRVGTDTQYF. The DNA for the CDR3 is TGTGCCAGCAGCTTGAAACGGGACAGGGTGGGCACAGATACGCAGTATTTT. Variable domain in full (rest from reference TRBV7-8 and TRBJ2-3): GAGVSQSPRYKVAKRGQDVALRCDPISGHVSLFWYQQALGQGPEFLTYFQNEAQLDKSGLPSDRFFAERPEGSVSTLKIQRTQQEDSAVYLCASSLKRDRVGTDTQYFGPGTRLTVL.

This clone was seen a few times. The chain couples TRBV29-1 to TRBJ2-5, with 7 bases lining up with TRBD2. J was trimmed by 3 bases and V by 7 bases; bases with no gene match: 8. The CDR3 spans 13 residues. CDR1 SQVTM and CDR2 ANQGSEA come from the germline V gene. CDR3 protein: CSAPGREKETQYF. CDR3 coding DNA: TGCAGCGCCCCGGGGAGGGAAAAAGAGACCCAGTACTTC.

CDR3 DNA sequence: TGTGCCAGCAGTGACGAGCGGGGCCAGCCCCAGCATTTT. Protein product: CASSDERGQPQHF. The chain links TRBV6-4 to TRBJ1-5, with D tentatively TRBD1 (5 bases). V was clipped by 2 bases and J by 7 bases, with 9 bases between them. The CDR3 loop spans 13 amino acids. The germline V gene has CDR1 MRHNA and CDR2 SNTAGT.

The V call is TRBV7-2, the J call TRBJ2-1, with 9 bases identical to TRBD2. CDR3 length: 17 residues. Germline trimming cut 5 bases from V and 7 bases from J; bases unmatched to any gene: 15. Germline V gene lookup returns CDR1 SGHTA and CDR2 FQGNSA. CDR3 sequence: CASSLPLGREGQNEQFF. DNA for the CDR3: TGTGCCAGCAGCCTCCCCCTCGGGCGGGAGGGCCAAAATGAGCAGTTCTTC.

V gene TRBV12-5 combines with J gene TRBJ2-3; weak D call: TRBD1 (6 bases). Germline CDR1 and CDR2: LGHNT and FRNRAP. V was cut by 1 base and J by 9 bases, with 11 bases left in between. This CDR3 contains 13 residues. The CDR3 protein is CASGLAGTSTQYF. The CDR3 region has the DNA TGTGCTAGTGGTTTGGCCGGGACATCCACGCAGTATTTT.

The V gene is TRBV9, the J gene TRBJ2-2, with 8 nucleotides matching TRBD2. The CDR3 has 16 residues. Germline CDR1 SGDLS, CDR2 YYNGEE. Unmatched junction bases numbered 3, after V lost 0 bases and J lost 2 bases. CDR3 sequence: CASSVGGGLNTGELFF. In DNA form, the CDR3 reads TGTGCCAGCAGCGTAGGCGGGGGGCTAAACACCGGGGAGCTGTTTTTT.